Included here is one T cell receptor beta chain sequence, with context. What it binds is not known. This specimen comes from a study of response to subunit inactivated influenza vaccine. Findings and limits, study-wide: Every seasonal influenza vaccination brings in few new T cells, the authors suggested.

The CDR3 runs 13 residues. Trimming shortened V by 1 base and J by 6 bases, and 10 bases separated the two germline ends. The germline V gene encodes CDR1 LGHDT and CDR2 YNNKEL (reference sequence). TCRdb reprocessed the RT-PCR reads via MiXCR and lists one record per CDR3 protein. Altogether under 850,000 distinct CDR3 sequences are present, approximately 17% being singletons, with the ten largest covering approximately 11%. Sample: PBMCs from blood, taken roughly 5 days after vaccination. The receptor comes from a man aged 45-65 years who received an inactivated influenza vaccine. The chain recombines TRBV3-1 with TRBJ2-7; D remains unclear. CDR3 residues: CASSQANPAEQYF. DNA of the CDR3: TGTGCCAGCAGCCAAGCTAATCCCGCCGAGCAGTACTTC.